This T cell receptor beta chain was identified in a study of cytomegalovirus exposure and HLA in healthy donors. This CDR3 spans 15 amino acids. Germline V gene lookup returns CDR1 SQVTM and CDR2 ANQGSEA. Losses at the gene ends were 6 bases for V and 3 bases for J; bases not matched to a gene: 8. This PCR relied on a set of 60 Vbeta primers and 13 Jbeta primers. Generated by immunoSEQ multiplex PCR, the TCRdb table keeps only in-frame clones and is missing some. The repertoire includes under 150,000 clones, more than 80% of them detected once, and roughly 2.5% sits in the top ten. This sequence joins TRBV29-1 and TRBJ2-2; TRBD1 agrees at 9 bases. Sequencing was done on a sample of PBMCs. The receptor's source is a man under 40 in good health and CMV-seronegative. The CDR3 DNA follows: TGCAGCGTCGAATCCGGGACAGGGTACACCGGGGAGCTGTTTTTT. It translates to CSVESGTGYTGELFF.